The next 12 T cell receptor beta chains were all read from a single sample in a study of T cells after yellow fever vaccination. TCRdb fed the 5' RACE reads into MiXCR, producing one record per CDR3 protein. The sample lists around 260,000 distinct CDR3 sequences, about 5.2% seen once, with more than 3% in the top ten. Sample: CD4+ T cells sorted from PBMCs, taken on the day of the yellow fever booster vaccination. These receptors were taken from a young man who received the YFV17D yellow fever vaccine.

This clonotype was observed at least ten times. The CDR3 DNA sequence: TGTGCCAGCAGTTCCCCCCGGGAAGAGACCCAGTACTTC. It codes for CASSSPREETQYF. The V call is TRBV12-3 or TRBV12-4, the J call TRBJ2-5, with unresolved D. The length of the CDR3 is 13 residues. Trimming cost V 4 bases and J 3 bases, with 9 bases left between them.

This clonotype was counted ten times or more. The genes are TRBV29-1 and TRBJ2-5, with 7 bases identical to TRBD1. Per the germline V gene, CDR1 is SQVTM and CDR2 is ANQGSEA. V lost 4 bases, J lost 2 bases, and 1 base stayed unmatched. The CDR3 runs 12 residues. CDR3: CSVAQGQETQYF. In DNA, the CDR3 is TGCAGCGTTGCACAGGGGCAAGAGACCCAGTACTTC. Combining the CDR3 with reference TRBV29-1 and TRBJ2-5 gives the whole variable domain SAVISQKPSRDICQRGTSLTIQCQVDSQVTMMFWYRQQPGQSLTLIATANQGSEATYESGFVIDKFPISRPNLTFSTLTVSNMSPEDSSIYLCSVAQGQETQYFGPGTRLLVL.

DNA of the CDR3: TGTGCCAGCAGCTTAGCTGGATACCGGGACAGGGCCAGCATTCAGTACTTC. Translated: CASSLAGYRDRASIQYF. This chain links TRBV7-2 with TRBJ2-4; 9 positions agree with TRBD1. This CDR3 is built from 17 residues. The trim removed 0 bases at V and 9 bases at J, leaving 12 bases unmatched. Germline V lookup: CDR1 SGHTA, CDR2 FQGNSA.

In its sample, this clonotype was seen many times. The chain couples TRBV3-1 to TRBJ2-7; tentatively, D is TRBD2 (5 bases). The CDR3 has 15 amino acids. Germline V lookup: CDR1 LGHDT, CDR2 YNNKEL (reference sequence). V lost 4 bases and J 3 bases, leaving 16 bases between the germline ends. The CDR3 DNA is TGTGCCAGCAGCCCGAGCGGCCAGCCCTTCTACGAGCAGTACTTC. This encodes CASSPSGQPFYEQYF.

The V gene is TRBV19, the J gene TRBJ1-2; D is perhaps TRBD1 (6 bases). Trimming took off 5 bases at V and 3 bases at J, with 10 bases between the two ends. This CDR3 spans 13 amino acids. CDR1 is LNHDA, CDR2 SQIVND, per germline (reference sequence). The CDR3 DNA reads as TGTGCCAGTAGTGCAGACAGGTACTATGGCTACACCTTC. Its translation: CASSADRYYGYTF.

In its sample, this clonotype was seen a few times. V gene TRBV6-2 or TRBV6-3 combines with J gene TRBJ1-1; D remains ambiguous. Germline CDR1 reads MNHEY; CDR2 reads SVGEGT. The V and J ends lost 0 bases and 8 bases respectively, with 13 bases between them. This CDR3 region has 14 residues. The CDR3 coding sequence is TGTGCCAGCAGTTACTCGTATGAAAGCCCCGAAGCTTTCTTT. Its protein product is CASSYSYESPEAFF.

This clonotype was seen a handful of times. The germline gene is not matched at one end of the junction; a read error may be the cause. The chain is built from TRBV12-3 or TRBV12-4 and TRBJ2-2; D unclear. The CDR3 length is 12 residues. In DNA, the CDR3 is TGTGCCAGCAGTCCGCGGCGGTGGGTGCGAGATTTT. Its protein is CASSPRRWVRDF.

V usage is TRBV5-6 and J usage is TRBJ2-5; D possibly uses TRBD1 or TRBD2 (5 bases each). Germline CDR1 and CDR2: SGHDT and YYEEEE. The CDR3 length is 16 residues. Trimming took off 1 base at V and 5 bases at J, with 18 bases between the two ends. The CDR3 loop is CASSLYGAAVGETQYF. CDR3 sequence (DNA): TGTGCCAGCAGCTTGTACGGGGCCGCGGTAGGGGAGACCCAGTACTTC.

V is TRBV13 and J is TRBJ2-4, with D unclear. V was cut by 3 bases and J by 1 base, with 13 bases left in between. CDR1 PRHDT and CDR2 FYEKMQ come from the germline V gene (reference sequence). The CDR3 has 16 amino acids. The CDR3 here is CASSLLLGLAKNIQYF. CDR3 coding DNA: TGTGCCAGCAGCTTGCTGCTCGGTCTCGCCAAAAACATTCAGTACTTC.

This clonotype has a handful of counts. The chain employs TRBV3-2 and TRBJ2-3. TRBV3-2 counts as a pseudogene. CDR3 length equals 15 residues. CDR3 residues: CASSQEATKTDTQYF. DNA for the CDR3: TGTGCCAGCAGCCAAGAGGCAACAAAGACAGATACGCAGTATTTT.

This clonotype was observed a handful of times. CDR3 amino acids: CASSEDRLYQPQHF. The DNA of the CDR3 is TGTGCCAGCAGTGAAGACAGGTTGTATCAGCCCCAGCATTTT. The V call is TRBV6-1, the J call TRBJ1-5; D perhaps matches TRBD1 (5 bases). CDR1 MNHNS and CDR2 SASEGT come from the germline V gene. CDR3 length: 14 amino acids. V shed 1 base and J shed 5 bases, with 9 bases lying between them.

Ten or more counts support this clonotype. J is TRBJ1-1 and V is TRBV7-9, with D perhaps TRBD1 (6 bases). Looked up from germline, CDR1 is SEHNR and CDR2 is FQNEAQ (reference sequence). The CDR3 loop spans 14 amino acids. V gave up 4 bases and J gave up 1 base, with 10 bases separating them. In DNA form, the CDR3 reads TGTGCCAGCAGCTCCTGGGACACGAACACTGAAGCTTTCTTT. It codes for CASSSWDTNTEAFF.